This T cell receptor beta chain was sequenced in a study of T-cell memory formation after mild COVID-19. The CDR3 is 13 residues long. With 4 bases removed from V and 4 bases from J, the gap between germline ends came to 11 bases. TCRdb re-called the 5' RACE reads with MiXCR, one entry per CDR3 protein. The sample has a few hundred thousand distinct CDR3 sequences, about 16% seen once. This clonotype was picked up a small number of times. This chain connects TRBV12-3 or TRBV12-4 to TRBJ2-7, with D maybe TRBD1 (6 bases). The sequence derives from a man aged 18-30 years who had mild COVID-19 (a few samples of this study predate the infection). Cell type and time point are not known. The sample comprised PBMCs or a T cell subset sorted from them (not recorded which). The CDR3 bases are TGTGCCAGCAGTTCCGGGACAACTTACGAGCAGTACTTC. Residues: CASSSGTTYEQYF.